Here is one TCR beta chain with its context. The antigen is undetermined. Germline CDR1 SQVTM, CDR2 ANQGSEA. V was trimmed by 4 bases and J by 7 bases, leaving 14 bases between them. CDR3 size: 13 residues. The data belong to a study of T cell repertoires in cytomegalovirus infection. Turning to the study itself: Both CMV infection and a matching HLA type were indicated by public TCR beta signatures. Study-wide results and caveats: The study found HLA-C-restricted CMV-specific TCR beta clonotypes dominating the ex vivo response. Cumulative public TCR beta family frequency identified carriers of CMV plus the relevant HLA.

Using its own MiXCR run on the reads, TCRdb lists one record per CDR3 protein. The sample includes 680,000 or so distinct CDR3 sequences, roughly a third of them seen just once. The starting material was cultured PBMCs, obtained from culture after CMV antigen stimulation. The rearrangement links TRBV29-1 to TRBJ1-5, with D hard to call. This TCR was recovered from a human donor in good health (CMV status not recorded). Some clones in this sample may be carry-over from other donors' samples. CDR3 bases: TGCAGCGTTGCCTCTCAGGCGGGCCAGCCCCAGCATTTT. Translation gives CSVASQAGQPQHF.